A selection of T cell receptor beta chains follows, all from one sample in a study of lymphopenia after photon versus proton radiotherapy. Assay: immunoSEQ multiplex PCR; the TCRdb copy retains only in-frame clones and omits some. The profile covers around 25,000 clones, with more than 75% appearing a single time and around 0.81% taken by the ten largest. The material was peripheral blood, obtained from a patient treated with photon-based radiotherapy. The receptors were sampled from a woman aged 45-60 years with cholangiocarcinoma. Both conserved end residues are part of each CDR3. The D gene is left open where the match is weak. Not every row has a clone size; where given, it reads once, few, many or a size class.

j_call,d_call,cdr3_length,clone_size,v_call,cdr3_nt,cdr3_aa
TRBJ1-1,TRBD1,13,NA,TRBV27,TGTGCCAGCAGCGGACAGGGGGCCACTGAAGCTTTCTTT,CASSGQGATEAFF
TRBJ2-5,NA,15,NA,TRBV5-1,TGCGCCAGCAGCTTGGGGATACGGAACCAAGAGACCCAGTACTTC,CASSLGIRNQETQYF
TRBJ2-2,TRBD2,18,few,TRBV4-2,TGTGCCAGCAGCCAAGGCCCTAGCGGGGGGGCCGGCACCGGGGAGCTGTTTTTT,CASSQGPSGGAGTGELFF
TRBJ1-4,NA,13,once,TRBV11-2,TGTGCCAGCAGCTTGTTAACTAATGAAAAACTGTTTTTT,CASSLLTNEKLFF
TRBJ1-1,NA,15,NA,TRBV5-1,TGCGCCAGCAGTCAGTCGGCAGGGTCAGGGACTGAAGCTTTCTTT,CASSQSAGSGTEAFF
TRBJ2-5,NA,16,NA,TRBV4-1,TGCGCCAGCAGCCAAGAAAGTACCCGAAGACAAGAGACCCAGTACTTC,CASSQESTRRQETQYF
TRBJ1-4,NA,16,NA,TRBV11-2,TGTGCCAGCAGCGTAACAATGCTGCCAGGTAGTGAAAAACTGTTTTTT,CASSVTMLPGSEKLFF
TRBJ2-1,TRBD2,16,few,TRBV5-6,TGTGCCAGCAGCCCAGGTCCTAGCGGGAATTACAATGAGCAGTTCTTC,CASSPGPSGNYNEQFF
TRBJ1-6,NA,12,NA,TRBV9,TGTGCCAGCAGCTTACAGAATTCACCCCTCCACTTT,CASSLQNSPLHF
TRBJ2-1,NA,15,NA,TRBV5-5,TGTGCCAGCAGCTCAACCGGGACATCCTACAATGAGCAGTTCTTC,CASSSTGTSYNEQFF
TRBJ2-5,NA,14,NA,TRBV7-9,TGTGCCAGCAGCCTCCCAGGGGCATCAGAGACCCAGTACTTC,CASSLPGASETQYF
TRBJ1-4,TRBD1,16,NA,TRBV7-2,TGTGCCAGCAGCCGGACAGGGCTTGCAACTAATGAAAAACTGTTTTTT,CASSRTGLATNEKLFF
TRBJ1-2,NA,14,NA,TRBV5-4,NA,CASAPLGQFFGYTF
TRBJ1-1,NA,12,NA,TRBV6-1,TGTGCCAGCAGGGACATAGAAACTGAAGCTTTCTTT,CASRDIETEAFF
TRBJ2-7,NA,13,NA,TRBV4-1,TGCGCCAGCAGCCAAGTGCCGGGCTGGGAGCAGTACTTC,CASSQVPGWEQYF
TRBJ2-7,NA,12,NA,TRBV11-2,TGTGCCAGCAGCTTAGAAGGGTACGAGCAGTACTTC,CASSLEGYEQYF
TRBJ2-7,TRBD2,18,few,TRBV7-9,TGTGCCAGCGGACCCAGTCTAGCGGGGGTAAGCATCTCCTACGAGCAGTACTTC,CASGPSLAGVSISYEQYF
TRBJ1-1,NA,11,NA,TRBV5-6,TGTGCCAGCAGCTTAGGCAGGGAAACTTTCTTT,CASSLGRETFF
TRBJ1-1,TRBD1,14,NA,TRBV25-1,TGTGCCAGCAGTAATACAGGGGGTGTCGCTGAAGCTTTCTTT,CASSNTGGVAEAFF
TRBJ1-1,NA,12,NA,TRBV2,TGTGCCAGGGGGAGGGAGAACACTGAAGCTTTCTTT,CARGRENTEAFF
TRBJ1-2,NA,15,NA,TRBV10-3,TGTGCCATCAAAGGAAGCGAAACCACTAACTATGGCTACACCTTC,CAIKGSETTNYGYTF
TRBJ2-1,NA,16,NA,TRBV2,TGTGCCAGCAGTGGTATGGGGGGTCTAGGGAGCAATGAGCAGTTCTTC,CASSGMGGLGSNEQFF
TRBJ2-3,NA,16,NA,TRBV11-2,TGTGCCAGCAGCTCTCAAACCAATTTAATAGCCGACACGCAGTATTTT,CASSSQTNLIADTQYF
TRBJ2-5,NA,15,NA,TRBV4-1,TGCGCCAGCAGCCAAGGCCCTCTACCCCCAGAGACCCAGTACTTC,CASSQGPLPPETQYF
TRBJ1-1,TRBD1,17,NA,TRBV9,TGTGCCAGCAGCGTAGCCGGGACAGGGATTTCGGACACTGAAGCTTTCTTT,CASSVAGTGISDTEAFF
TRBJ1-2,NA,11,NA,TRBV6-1,TGTGCCAGCAGTGAACTTAAGGGCTACACCTTC,CASSELKGYTF
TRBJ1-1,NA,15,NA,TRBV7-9,TGTGCCAGCAGTTTTTTTTCAATCTCTCAGTCAGAAGCTTTCTTT,CASSFFSISQSEAFF
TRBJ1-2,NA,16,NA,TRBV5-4,TGTGCCAGCAGCGGAGGCAGGGCGGGGTGGAACTATGGCTACACCTTC,CASSGGRAGWNYGYTF
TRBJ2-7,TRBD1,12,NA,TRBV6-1,TGTGCCAGCAGTGCGACAGGGTACGAGCAGTACTTC,CASSATGYEQYF
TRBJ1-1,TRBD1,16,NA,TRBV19,TGTGCCAGTAGTATATTCGCAGGGGGCGGGCGGACTGAAGCTTTCTTT,CASSIFAGGGRTEAFF
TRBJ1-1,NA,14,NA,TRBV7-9,TGTGCCAGCAGCTTAGTTTCGGGTAGGACTGAAGCTTTCTTT,CASSLVSGRTEAFF
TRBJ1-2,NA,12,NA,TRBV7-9,TGTGCCAGCAGCCCAGGGCTACATGGCTACACCTTC,CASSPGLHGYTF
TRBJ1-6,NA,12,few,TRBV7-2,TGTGCCAGCAGCTTCGACTATTCACCCCTCCACTTT,CASSFDYSPLHF
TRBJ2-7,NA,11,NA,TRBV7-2,TGTGCCAGCAGCTTAACTAACGAGCAGTACTTC,CASSLTNEQYF
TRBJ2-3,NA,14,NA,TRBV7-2,TGTGCCAGCAGCTTATATCAAGGGCCAGATACGCAGTATTTT,CASSLYQGPDTQYF
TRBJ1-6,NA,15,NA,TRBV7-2,TGTGCCAGCAGCCCCCCCGGGGCGGGGAATTCACCCCTCCACTTT,CASSPPGAGNSPLHF
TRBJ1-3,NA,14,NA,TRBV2,TGTGCCAGCATAACAGGGCAACGTGGAAACACCATATATTTT,CASITGQRGNTIYF
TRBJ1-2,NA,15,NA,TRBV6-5,TGTGCCAGCAGTAATAAGGCAGGTCCAGGGGAGGGCTACACCTTC,CASSNKAGPGEGYTF
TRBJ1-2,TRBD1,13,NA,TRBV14,TGTGCCAGCAGCTCTCACAGGGGGTTTGGCTACACCTTC,CASSSHRGFGYTF
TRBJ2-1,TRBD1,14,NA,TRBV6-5,TGTGCCACTCGAGGGGACAGCTCCTACAATGAGCAGTTCTTC,CATRGDSSYNEQFF
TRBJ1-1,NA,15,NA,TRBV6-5,TGTGCCAGCAGTTACCGACAGTCTATGAACACTGAAGCTTTCTTT,CASSYRQSMNTEAFF
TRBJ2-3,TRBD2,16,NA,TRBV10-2,TGCGCCAGCAGTGAACTAGCGGGGGGCAACACAGATACGCAGTATTTT,CASSELAGGNTDTQYF
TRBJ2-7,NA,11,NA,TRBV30,TGTGCCTGGAGTGTACAAAACGAGCAGTACTTC,CAWSVQNEQYF
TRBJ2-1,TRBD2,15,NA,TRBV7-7,TGTGCCAGCAGCCAGACTAGCGGGGGCCTTAATGAGCAGTTCTTC,CASSQTSGGLNEQFF
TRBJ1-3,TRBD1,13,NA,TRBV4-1,TGCGCCAGCCGTGACAGGGCTGGAAACACCATATATTTT,CASRDRAGNTIYF
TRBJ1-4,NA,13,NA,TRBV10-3,TGTGCCGTGTCCCGGGACCCTAATGAAAAACTGTTTTTT,CAVSRDPNEKLFF
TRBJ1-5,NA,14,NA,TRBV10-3,TGTGCCACAGGAGTCCCGGAGAGCAATCAGCCCCAGCATTTT,CATGVPESNQPQHF
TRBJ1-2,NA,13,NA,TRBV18,TGTGCCAGCTCCGCGGACAGTGCCTATGGCTACACCTTC,CASSADSAYGYTF
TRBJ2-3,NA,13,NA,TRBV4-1,TGCGCCAGCAGCCCGCCGGGGCCAGATACGCAGTATTTT,CASSPPGPDTQYF
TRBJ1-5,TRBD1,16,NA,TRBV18,TGTGCCAGCTCACCACAGGACAGGGGCGGGGGTCAGCCCCAGCATTTT,CASSPQDRGGGQPQHF
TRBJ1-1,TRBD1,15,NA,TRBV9,TGTGCCAGCAGCGTCGGGACAGGGTTTTTCACTGAAGCTTTCTTT,CASSVGTGFFTEAFF
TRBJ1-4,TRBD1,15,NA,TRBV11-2,TGTGCCAGCAGCGCCCGGGACAGGGTGGGCGAAAAACTGTTTTTT,CASSARDRVGEKLFF
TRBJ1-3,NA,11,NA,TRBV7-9,TGTGCCAGCCCCGAGCCAGCCCCTTCGGATTTT,CASPEPAPSDF